In this sample, the clone carrying this T cell receptor beta chain turned up a few times. No antigen is known for it. This sample stems from a study of human T cells and chemical hapten exposure. Study results and limitations: Having alopecia, the donors may differ immunologically from healthy people. Patch test score showed a positive correlation with PT1 expanded TCR counts.

Each cDNA molecule in the library carried unique molecular identifiers. TCRdb itself ran the RACE reads through MiXCR, one entry per CDR3 protein. Among some 190,000 distinct CDR3 sequences listed, 20% to 25% were seen once. The time point is: patch test 1, 2 weeks after DPC sensitization. Specified treatment: therapeutic diphenylcyclopropenone sensitization with weekly scalp DPC. V lost 0 bases and J 0 bases, leaving 15 bases between the germline ends. There are 18 residues in the CDR3. Germline assignment: CDR1 MNHEY and CDR2 SMNVEV (reference sequence). The source is a woman in her fifties or sixties with alopecia areata. Some clones in this sample may be carry-over from other donors' samples. Sequences were derived from whole blood, sampled in connection with sensitization to the hapten diphenylcyclopropenone (DPC). The chain uses TRBV27 and TRBJ1-3, with D tentatively TRBD1 (5 bases). CDR3: CASSLSYPGVFSGNTIYF. The CDR3 nucleotides are TGTGCCAGCAGTTTATCCTACCCGGGGGTCTTCTCTGGAAACACCATATATTTT.